This is a list of T cell receptor beta chains from one sample in a study of T cells in Graves' hyperthyroidism and ophthalmopathy. TCRdb itself ran the multiplex PCR reads through MiXCR, one entry per CDR3 protein. The sample has over 650,000 distinct CDR3 sequences; 15% to 20% are singletons. The specimen was blood. These receptors all come from a man between 18 and 35 years old with Graves' hyperthyroidism. CDR3s include the opening cysteine and the closing phenylalanine or tryptophan. The order of the fields is V gene, J gene, D gene, CDR3 protein. A D gene is named only where the DNA matches it firmly.

V gene: TRBV7-4; J gene: TRBJ1-6; D gene: -; CDR3 protein: CASSLVCEGPRSYNSPLHF
V gene: TRBV20-1; J gene: TRBJ1-4; D gene: -; CDR3 protein: CSARTLGGVGEKLFF
V gene: TRBV7-6; J gene: TRBJ2-1; D gene: TRBD2; CDR3 protein: CASSVGLVNEQFF
V gene: TRBV7-9; J gene: TRBJ2-1; D gene: -; CDR3 protein: CASSPDSGGRYEQFF
V gene: TRBV14; J gene: TRBJ2-4; D gene: -; CDR3 protein: CASSQGLRDIQYF
V gene: TRBV2; J gene: TRBJ2-1; D gene: -; CDR3 protein: CASRKGSSYNEQFF
V gene: TRBV7-9; J gene: TRBJ2-3; D gene: -; CDR3 protein: CASSLDYRRSTDTQYF
V gene: TRBV28; J gene: TRBJ2-1; D gene: -; CDR3 protein: CASSLYPDGGNEQFF
V gene: TRBV2; J gene: TRBJ2-7; D gene: -; CDR3 protein: CASVGTGGPVSYEQYF
V gene: TRBV6-1; J gene: TRBJ2-2; D gene: TRBD1; CDR3 protein: CASAPGTGNTGELFF